This passage covers 21 T cell receptor beta chains from one sample sequenced in a study of cytomegalovirus exposure and HLA in healthy donors. Sequencing was performed with immunoSEQ multiplex PCR; in TCRdb, only in-frame clones are kept and a portion is missing. The sample lists about 110,000 clones, about 85% seen once, with 3% in the top ten. The sample taken for sequencing was PBMCs. The receptors here all came from a woman younger than 35 in good health and CMV-seronegative.

V and J are TRBV15 and TRBJ2-7; no clear D. The germline V gene has CDR1 LNHNV and CDR2 YYDKDF (reference sequence). This CDR3 region has 13 residues. The V end lost 1 base, the J end lost 6 bases, and 10 bases lay between the germline ends. The CDR3 is CATSRGVRGEQYF. CDR3 coding DNA: TGTGCCACCAGCAGAGGAGTCCGAGGCGAGCAGTACTTC. The full variable domain, in which reference TRBV15 and TRBJ2-7 provide the parts outside the CDR3, is DAMVIQNPRYQVTQFGKPVTLSCSQTLNHNVMYWYQQKSSQAPKLLFHYYDKDFNNEADTPDNFQSRRPNTSFCFLDIRSPGLGDTAMYLCATSRGVRGEQYFGPGTRLTVT.

The chain is built from TRBV2 and TRBJ2-3, with D tentatively TRBD1 (5 bases). Per the germline V gene, CDR1 is SNHLY and CDR2 is FYNNEI. V lost 4 bases, J lost 2 bases, and 10 bases lay in between. This CDR3 region has 14 residues. The CDR3: CASSGQYLTDTQYF. CDR3 DNA sequence: TGTGCCAGCAGTGGACAGTACCTCACAGATACGCAGTATTTT.

This rearrangement joins TRBV2 to TRBJ2-5; a possible D gene is TRBD2 (6 bases). Germline assignment: CDR1 SNHLY and CDR2 FYNNEI. This CDR3 comprises 14 residues. Trimming stripped 6 bases from V and 4 bases from J, with 15 bases between. The CDR3 reads CASSPGLSVETQYF. CDR3 DNA sequence: TGTGCCAGCAGCCCGGGACTGTCGGTAGAGACCCAGTACTTC.

CDR3 sequence: CASSLLPSGASSYNEQFF. In DNA, the CDR3 is TGCGCCAGCAGCTTGCTTCCTAGCGGGGCGTCTTCCTACAATGAGCAGTTCTTC. The rearrangement uses TRBV5-1 and TRBJ2-1; TRBD2 matches 9 bases. The ends lost 1 base at V and 1 base at J; junction bases unmatched: 9. Germline V gene data show CDR1 as SGHRS and CDR2 as YFSETQ. This CDR3 is 18 amino acids long.

The chain carries TRBV2 and TRBJ1-1; 7 bases map to TRBD1. Losses at the gene ends were 5 bases for V and 6 bases for J; bases not matched to a gene: 9. The CDR3 has 14 amino acids. Germline V lookup: CDR1 SNHLY, CDR2 FYNNEI. Written as DNA, the CDR3 is TGTGCCAGCAGTTCGACAGGGTTGTTGGCTGAAGCTTTCTTT. It specifies CASSSTGLLAEAFF.

The rearrangement links TRBV7-9 to TRBJ2-7, with 9 bases matching TRBD1. The CDR3 consists of 15 residues. CDR1 and CDR2 from the germline V gene are SEHNR and FQNEAQ (reference sequence). V dropped 4 bases and J dropped 1; count of bases not matched to a gene: 5. The DNA for the CDR3 is TGTGCCAGCAGCTCCGGGACAGGGCTATCCTACGAGCAGTACTTC. It yields the protein CASSSGTGLSYEQYF.

V and J are TRBV9 and TRBJ2-7, with D possibly TRBD2 on 7 matching bases. CDR1 and CDR2 (germline): SGDLS, YYNGEE. The CDR3 is 15 amino acids. Deletions cut 3 bases from V and 2 bases from J, with 15 bases between. CDR3 residues: CASSAPGGPPYEQYF. Written as DNA, the CDR3 is TGTGCCAGCAGCGCCCCCGGGGGGCCTCCCTACGAGCAGTACTTC.

The chain joins TRBV5-1 to TRBJ2-2; tentative D call: TRBD2 (5 bases). Trimming took off 0 bases at V and 5 bases at J, with 5 bases between the two ends. CDR1 is SGHRS, CDR2 YFSETQ, per germline. CDR3 length: 13 residues. DNA for the CDR3: TGCGCCAGCAGCTTGGGAGGGACCGGGGAGCTGTTTTTT. Amino acid sequence: CASSLGGTGELFF.

This clone occurred a few times. The chain carries TRBV30 and TRBJ2-7, with a tentative D call TRBD1 (6 bases). The CDR3 is 12 amino acids. From germline, CDR1 is GTSNPN and CDR2 SVGIG (reference sequence). V was cut by 2 bases and J by 5 bases, with 10 bases left in between. CDR3 sequence reads: CAWSMGANEQYF. CDR3 in DNA: TGTGCCTGGAGTATGGGGGCAAACGAGCAGTACTTC.

V and J are TRBV5-1 and TRBJ2-7; 7 positions match TRBD1. After removal of 0 bases from V and 0 bases from J, the junction contained 9 bases not matched to a gene. The CDR3 totals 17 residues. Germline lookup yields CDR1 SGHRS and CDR2 YFSETQ. The CDR3, as DNA: TGCGCCAGCAGCTTGGCCGTACTTGGACAGGACTCCTACGAGCAGTACTTC. Its translation is CASSLAVLGQDSYEQYF. The complete variable domain, with remaining parts taken from reference TRBV5-1 and TRBJ2-7, reads KAGVTQTPRYLIKTRGQQVTLSCSPISGHRSVSWYQQTPGQGLQFLFEYFSETQRNKGNFPGRFSGRQFSNSRSEMNVSTLELGDSALYLCASSLAVLGQDSYEQYFGPGTRLTVT.

The chain uses TRBV25-1 and TRBJ2-1; D unclear. The germline V gene encodes CDR1 MGHDK and CDR2 SYGVNS. The CDR3 has 15 amino acids. Trimming removed 3 bases at V and 9 bases at J, with 18 bases between. The chain's CDR3 is CASSDHPGFGVEQFF. CDR3 nucleotide sequence: TGTGCCAGCAGTGACCACCCGGGTTTTGGTGTTGAGCAGTTCTTC.

The J gene is TRBJ2-5, the V gene TRBV19, with 7 bases matching TRBD2. V lost 4 bases, J lost 7 bases, and 12 bases stayed unmatched. The length of the CDR3 is 15 residues. Germline V CDR1 and CDR2: LNHDA, SQIVND (reference sequence). CDR3 sequence reads: CASSKGGNFLGTQYF. For the CDR3, the DNA is TGTGCCAGTAGTAAGGGAGGGAACTTTTTAGGGACCCAGTACTTC.

This clone was seen once. The chain couples TRBV10-3 to TRBJ2-1; a weak D match, TRBD2 (7 bases). CDR3 length: 12 residues. V was trimmed by 11 bases and J by 10 bases, leaving 18 bases between them. The germline V gene encodes CDR1 ENHRY and CDR2 SYGVKD. The CDR3: CASYDGGPEQFF. The CDR3 DNA reads as TGTGCCTCGTACGACGGGGGGCCGGAGCAGTTCTTC.

CDR3 loop: CASSRTSGDYEQYF. CDR3 sequence (DNA): TGTGCCAGCAGTAGGACTAGCGGGGATTACGAGCAGTACTTC. The V and J genes are TRBV25-1 and TRBJ2-7, with TRBD2 matching 12 bases. This CDR3 is 14 amino acids long. The V gene end was trimmed by 5 bases and the J gene end by 4 bases; junction bases not matched to a gene: 3. CDR1 MGHDK and CDR2 SYGVNS come from the germline V gene.

This clone was picked up a small number of times. The V and J genes are TRBV30 and TRBJ1-5; TRBD1 is a possible D gene (5 bases). The germline CDR1 and CDR2 sequences are GTSNPN and SVGIG (reference sequence). Trimming removed 3 bases at V and 3 bases at J, with 12 bases between. The CDR3 runs to 14 residues. In DNA, the CDR3 is TGTGCCTGGAGCGCGACAGCTTCCAATCAGCCCCAGCATTTT. Translated: CAWSATASNQPQHF.

V usage is TRBV9 and J usage is TRBJ1-6; 7 positions match TRBD1. The V and J ends lost 3 bases and 11 bases, in that order; junction bases with no gene match: 5. CDR1 and CDR2 (germline): SGDLS, YYNGEE. The length of the CDR3 is 13 residues. CDR3 protein: CASSANTGAPLHF. CDR3 DNA sequence: TGTGCCAGCAGCGCCAATACAGGGGCACCCCTCCACTTT.

This sequence joins TRBV6-5 and TRBJ2-2; TRBD1 agrees at 8 bases. CDR1 and CDR2 from the germline V gene are MNHEY and SVGAGI. The CDR3 spans 15 residues. Unmatched junction bases numbered 8, after V lost 6 bases and J lost 5 bases. In nucleotides, the CDR3 is TGTGCCAGCAGATTGGGACAGGCCCTTACCGGGGAGCTGTTTTTT. Protein sequence: CASRLGQALTGELFF.

The CDR3 DNA reads as TGTGTCACGTCTAGGGGGCAGACCCAGTACTTC. Translation: CVTSRGQTQYF. The chain carries TRBV6-5 and TRBJ2-5, with 7 bases matching TRBD1. The CDR3 is 11 amino acids. CDR1 and CDR2 from the germline V gene are MNHEY and SVGAGI.

Details on this clone: The sample holds other DNA sequences that translate to the same CDR3. The V gene is TRBV4-1, the J gene TRBJ1-2; D call uncertain. The germline V and J ends were trimmed by 4 bases and 6 bases, with 12 bases remaining between them. The CDR3 contains 13 residues. Germline V CDR1 and CDR2: MGHRA, YSYEKL. Here the CDR3 reads CASSPRTGDGYTF. DNA for the CDR3: TGCGCCAGCAGCCCCCGGACTGGAGATGGCTACACCTTC.

The DNA for the CDR3 is TGTGCCAGCAGCGTGGACGGGGGAAGCCAAGAGACCCAGTACTTC. This encodes CASSVDGGSQETQYF. This chain joins TRBV9 and TRBJ2-5; maybe TRBD2 (6 bases). The germline V and J ends were trimmed by 2 bases and 1 base, with 12 bases remaining between them. CDR1 and CDR2 (germline): SGDLS, YYNGEE. This CDR3 spans 15 amino acids. Full variable domain (remainder filled in from reference TRBV9 and TRBJ2-5): DSGVTQTPKHLITATGQRVTLRCSPRSGDLSVYWYQQSLDQGLQFLIQYYNGEERAKGNILERFSAQQFPDLHSELNLSSLELGDSALYFCASSVDGGSQETQYFGPGTRLLVL.

The CDR3 protein is CASSTRVRDSGNTIYF. The CDR3 DNA reads TGTGCCAGCAGCACACGAGTCCGGGATTCTGGAAACACCATATATTTT. The chain couples TRBV9 to TRBJ1-3, with D hard to call. The CDR3 runs to 16 residues. The germline V gene encodes CDR1 SGDLS and CDR2 YYNGEE. Trimming took 4 bases from V and 1 from J, leaving 15 bases between them.